The 21 T cell receptor beta chains given below trace back to one sample, sequenced in a study of blood T cell repertoires in COVID-19. Using immunoSEQ multiplex PCR, the repertoire was profiled, and TCRdb retains in-frame clones only, with some absent. The table shows approximately 310,000 clones, with around 86% occurring only once. Sequencing used peripheral blood. These receptors were obtained from a man aged 50-60 years with active or convalescent COVID-19.

This clone appeared once. The chain has TRBV28 and TRBJ1-6, with 7 nucleotides matching TRBD1. The V gene end was trimmed by 6 bases and the J gene end by 0 bases; junction bases not matched to a gene: 8. The germline gives CDR1 MDHEN, CDR2 SYDVKM. The CDR3 has 17 residues. As DNA, the CDR3 is TGTGCCAGCAGCTCGACAGGGCCAAGCTCCTATAATTCACCCCTCCACTTT. This codes for CASSSTGPSSYNSPLHF.

This clone came up once. This chain links TRBV2 with TRBJ1-4; a possible D gene is TRBD1 (5 bases). The CDR3 extends over 14 amino acids. The germline V gene encodes CDR1 SNHLY and CDR2 FYNNEI. V dropped 7 bases and J dropped 0 bases, with 9 bases sitting between them. The CDR3 loop reads CASKTDPTNEKLFF. In nucleotides, the CDR3 is TGTGCCAGCAAGACAGACCCAACTAATGAAAAACTGTTTTTT.

V usage is TRBV27 and J usage is TRBJ2-1, with 8 positions matching TRBD2. The CDR3 extends over 17 amino acids. The V gene end was trimmed by 1 base and the J gene end by 0 bases; junction bases not matched to a gene: 5. Germline CDR1 and CDR2: MNHEY and SMNVEV (reference sequence). The CDR3 spells CASSLLGGGSSYNEQFF. The CDR3 nucleotides are TGTGCCAGCAGTTTATTGGGCGGGGGGAGCTCCTACAATGAGCAGTTCTTC.

This clone was counted once. This rearrangement joins TRBV30 to TRBJ2-1; 9 nucleotides agree with TRBD1. This CDR3 comprises 14 residues. V was clipped by 7 bases and J by 4 bases; unmatched bases: 8. Germline V gives CDR1 GTSNPN, CDR2 SVGIG (reference sequence). DNA for the CDR3: TGTGCCTCGACGGACAGGGGACTTTACAATGAGCAGTTCTTC. Residues: CASTDRGLYNEQFF. The full variable domain, completed using reference TRBV30 and TRBJ2-1, is SQTIHQWPATLVQPVGSPLSLECTVEGTSNPNLYWYRQAAGRGLQLLFYSVGIGQISSEVPQNLSASRPQDRQFILSSKKLLLSDSGFYLCASTDRGLYNEQFFGPGTRLTVL.

The CDR3 loop reads CASKERGSTDTQYF. CDR3 in DNA: TGTGCCAGCAAGGAGCGGGGTAGCACAGATACGCAGTATTTT. The rearrangement uses TRBV2 and TRBJ2-3; 7 nucleotides match TRBD2. This CDR3 comprises 14 residues. Germline V CDR1 and CDR2: SNHLY, FYNNEI. The trim removed 7 bases at V and 0 bases at J, leaving 4 bases unmatched.

The chain combines TRBV15 with TRBJ1-2; maybe TRBD1 (5 bases). V lost 0 bases and J lost 4, with 12 bases in between. The CDR3 length is 15 residues. Germline values: CDR1 LNHNV, CDR2 YYDKDF (reference sequence). CDR3 sequence: CATSRDLGASYGYTF. CDR3 bases: TGTGCCACCAGCAGAGATTTAGGGGCCTCCTATGGCTACACCTTC.

This clone showed up just once. V gene TRBV7-2 combines with J gene TRBJ2-3, with 7 bases matching TRBD2. V lost 3 bases, J lost 8 bases, and 11 bases stayed unmatched. This CDR3 is 15 amino acids long. Germline CDR1 reads SGHTA; CDR2 reads FQGNSA. The CDR3 loop reads CASSLSGGSSGTQYF. Here the CDR3 DNA reads TGTGCCAGCAGCTTGTCCGGGGGGAGTTCTGGTACGCAGTATTTT.

The rearrangement links TRBV19 to TRBJ2-4; tentatively, D is TRBD2 (6 bases). V lost 1 base to trimming and J lost 3 bases, with 13 bases between them. Per germline, CDR1 LNHDA and CDR2 SQIVND (reference sequence). The CDR3 is made up of 16 amino acids. CDR3 protein: CASSIAGGTIKNIQYF. The CDR3 bases are TGTGCCAGTAGTATAGCCGGGGGTACGATCAAAAACATTCAGTACTTC.

This CDR3 reads CASSPGTSGVSEQFF. CDR3 in DNA: TGTGCCAGCAGCCCAGGGACTAGCGGGGTATCTGAGCAGTTCTTC. V is TRBV7-3 and J is TRBJ2-1; 13 bases fit TRBD2. Germline CDR1 and CDR2: SGHTA and FQGTGA. The CDR3 extends over 15 amino acids. The trim removed 5 bases at V and 9 bases at J, leaving 7 bases unmatched.

The chain joins TRBV5-1 to TRBJ2-1; 8 nucleotides line up with TRBD2. The CDR3 covers 16 residues. V trimming: 0 bases; J trimming: 2 bases; junction bases outside the gene matches: 4. CDR1 SGHRS and CDR2 YFSETQ come from the germline V gene. The CDR3 sequence is CASSLGAGVTYNEQFF. DNA for the CDR3: TGCGCCAGCAGCTTGGGAGCGGGAGTCACCTACAATGAGCAGTTCTTC.

This chain connects TRBV5-1 to TRBJ2-5, with 7 positions matching TRBD1. Trimming at V came to 4 bases and at J to 2 bases, leaving 8 bases not matched to a gene. Germline CDR1 and CDR2: SGHRS and YFSETQ. The CDR3 is made up of 15 amino acids. Here the CDR3 DNA reads TGCGCCAGCAGCCCTCAGGGGACAGAGCAAGAGACCCAGTACTTC. It codes for CASSPQGTEQETQYF.

CDR3 sequence reads: CASSSGTGQQYEQYF. CDR3 nucleotide sequence: TGTGCCAGCAGTTCCGGAACGGGACAGCAATACGAGCAGTACTTC. This rearrangement joins TRBV6-5 to TRBJ2-7, with TRBD1 identical over 7 bases. In germline, CDR1 is MNHEY, CDR2 SVGAGI. V lost 4 bases to trimming and J lost 4 bases; unmatched junction nucleotides: 10. This CDR3 contains 15 residues.

This CDR3 reads CATSDAFWDTELFF. The CDR3 DNA is TGTGCCACCAGTGATGCATTTTGGGACACCGAGTTGTTCTTC. This chain connects TRBV24-1 to TRBJ2-1; D may be TRBD1 (6 bases). The CDR3 is 14 amino acids. V lost 3 bases, J lost 15 bases, and 20 bases lay in between. The V gene's germline CDR1 is KGHDR and CDR2 SFDVKD.

CDR3 DNA sequence: TGTGCCAGCAGTTTGGGTACAGGGGAAAACATTCAGTACTTC. This sequence encodes CASSLGTGENIQYF. The rearrangement uses TRBV28 and TRBJ2-4, with TRBD1 identical over 7 bases. V lost 3 bases to trimming and J lost 5 bases; unmatched junction nucleotides: 4. The CDR3 has 14 residues. Germline loops: CDR1 MDHEN, CDR2 SYDVKM. The full variable domain, with the rest looked up from reference TRBV28 and TRBJ2-4, is DVKVTQSSRYLVKRTGEKVFLECVQDMDHENMFWYRQDPGLGLRLIYFSYDVKMKEKGDIPEGYSVSREKKERFSLILESASTNQTSMYLCASSLGTGENIQYFGAGTRLSVL.

The rearrangement uses TRBV28 and TRBJ2-7; tentatively, D is TRBD1 (6 bases). V gave up 8 bases and J gave up 4 bases, with 18 bases separating them. CDR3 size: 14 residues. The germline V gene encodes CDR1 MDHEN and CDR2 SYDVKM. CDR3 DNA sequence: TGTGCCAGCTCTCCAAGCAGGACAGTTTACGAGCAGTACTTC. Translating it yields CASSPSRTVYEQYF.

The chain employs TRBV7-6 and TRBJ1-6; the match to TRBD1 covers 7 bases. This CDR3 comprises 15 residues. Germline lookup yields CDR1 SGHVS and CDR2 FNYEAQ. The J segment lost 5 bases and the V segment lost 8 bases, leaving 9 bases of the junction unmatched. The CDR3 spells CASGQPGTDNSPLHF. CDR3 sequence (DNA): TGTGCCAGCGGACAACCCGGGACAGATAATTCACCCCTCCACTTT.

The J gene is TRBJ1-2, the V gene TRBV28; 7 bases line up with TRBD1. V was clipped by 2 bases and J by 8 bases; unmatched bases: 2. Germline V gives CDR1 MDHEN, CDR2 SYDVKM. The CDR3 totals 12 residues. CDR3 sequence reads: CASSLTGAGYTF. In DNA form, the CDR3 reads TGTGCCAGCAGTTTAACAGGGGCCGGCTACACCTTC.

In this sample, this clone turned up once. The J gene is TRBJ1-5, the V gene TRBV3-1 (or the pseudogene TRBV3-2), with 9 bases aligning to TRBD1. The V gene's germline CDR1 is LGHDT and CDR2 YNNKEL (reference sequence). CDR3 length: 15 residues. Trimming removed 4 bases from V and 5 bases from J; junction bases left unmatched: 6. CDR3 sequence (DNA): TGTGCCAGCAGCCCCAGAACAGGGGGCGATCAGCCCCAGCATTTT. Its protein is CASSPRTGGDQPQHF.

This rearrangement joins TRBV5-6 to TRBJ1-6, with 10 bases matching TRBD1. CDR1 and CDR2 from the germline V gene are SGHDT and YYEEEE. V lost 4 bases and J lost 6; bases outside the gene matches: 4. The CDR3 runs 15 residues. Written as DNA, the CDR3 is TGTGCCAGCAGCCGGGACAGGGGACCTAATTCACCCCTCCACTTT. Protein product: CASSRDRGPNSPLHF.

This chain uses TRBV4-1 with TRBJ1-5, with a possible D match to TRBD1 (6 bases). This CDR3 is built from 15 residues. V gave up 4 bases and J gave up 3 bases, with 13 bases separating them. Germline V gene data show CDR1 as MGHRA and CDR2 as YSYEKL. CDR3 DNA: TGCGCCAGCAGCCGCGACAGGTTTAACAATCAGCCCCAGCATTTT. Amino acids: CASSRDRFNNQPQHF.

The J gene is TRBJ1-1, the V gene TRBV10-3, with TRBD1 matching 7 bases. CDR1 and CDR2 (germline): ENHRY, SYGVKD. The ends lost 5 bases at V and 1 base at J; junction bases unmatched: 7. The CDR3 covers 15 residues. The CDR3 reads CAISTGGQSNTEAFF. CDR3 nucleotides: TGTGCCATCAGTACCGGGGGACAGTCGAACACTGAAGCTTTCTTT.